This is a list of T cell receptor beta chains from one sample in a study of OX40 agonist ivuxolimab in advanced cancers. Sequenced by immunoSEQ multiplex PCR; TCRdb stores in-frame clones only, minus some. The sample lists some 50,000 clones, about 89% seen once, with about 10% in the top ten. The specimen comprised CD4+ or CD8+ T cells sorted from blood, sampled in a trial of the OX40 agonist ivuxolimab. The receptors were sampled from an adult with an advanced solid tumor such as melanoma, head and neck, liver or kidney cancer. The CDR3 runs from the conserved cysteine through the conserved F or W.

>TRBV5-1|TRBJ2-7
CASSLDPPDKAYEQYF
>TRBV4-1|TRBJ2-7
CASSQVGIYEQYF
>TRBV2|TRBJ2-1
CASSGIGLAGDLWYNEQFF
>TRBV9|TRBJ2-2
CASSVEGRTTDTGELFF
>TRBV5-6|TRBJ2-5
CASSLAPAGGRETQYF
>TRBV13|TRBJ2-7
CASSSRQGYEQYF
>TRBV15|TRBJ1-5
CATSREPPALDRGQLNQPQHF
>TRBV25-1|TRBJ1-5
CASSSRGQGLGNQPQHF
>TRBV4-1|TRBJ1-3
CASSQEMGFGNTIYF
>TRBV18|TRBJ2-7
CASSPAGTGPYEQYF
>TRBV19|TRBJ1-6
CASSRDGGSERSPLHF
>TRBV7-9|TRBJ1-5
CASSLGQGDQPQHF
>TRBV15|TRBJ1-5
CATSREDSSNQPQHF
>TRBV27|TRBJ1-2
CASSLRTGVYGYTF
>TRBV9|TRBJ2-2
CASSVRLYNTGELFF
>TRBV4-1|TRBJ2-3
CASSQDRGSSDTQYF
>TRBV9|TRBJ1-5
CASSAGTQGYNQPQHF
>TRBV7-9|TRBJ2-7
CASSPRGDYEQYF
>TRBV27|TRBJ2-6
CASSLYGPWDSASGSSGANVLTF
>TRBV27|TRBJ1-2
CASSSNRGLPLDYGYTF
>TRBV28|TRBJ2-1
CASHRDLSSYNEQFF
>TRBV5-4|TRBJ2-5
CASSLALAGGETQYF
>TRBV10-3|TRBJ2-7
CAIKDPSHSSYEQYF
>TRBV2|TRBJ2-5
CASSESRGGETQYF
>TRBV7-3|TRBJ1-5
CASSLGGGNQPQHF
>TRBV6-1|TRBJ2-1
CASSEAEQFF
>TRBV30|TRBJ2-1
CAWTARGGYNEQFF
>TRBV14|TRBJ1-1
CASSGRGNTEAFF
>TRBV7-9|TRBJ2-2
CASSLVGGELFF
>TRBV19|TRBJ2-1
CASSIGYGGEQFF
>TRBV2|TRBJ2-2
CASSDPGIRTNTGELFF
>TRBV29-1|TRBJ1-4
CSVRTGGADNEKLFF
>TRBV11-2|TRBJ1-2
CASSSSGAIYGYTF
>TRBV7-9|TRBJ1-5
CASTDGGQPQHF
>TRBV2|TRBJ1-2
CASSRTNSYGYTF
>TRBV5-1|TRBJ2-2
CASSLSAPETGELFF
>TRBV14|TRBJ2-7
CASSLRFGTAYEQYF
>TRBV6-4|TRBJ2-7
CASSVASGYEQYF
>TRBV7-9|TRBJ2-7
CASSHPSGQTSYEQYF
>TRBV7-9|TRBJ2-4
CASSAGEAKNIQYF
>TRBV9|TRBJ1-3
CASSFSSGNTIYF
>TRBV28|TRBJ1-5
CASSSSTDREPQPQHF
>TRBV4-1|TRBJ2-7
CASSLGQAGEQYF
>TRBV21-1|TRBJ2-3
CASSKAWSPPHISDTQYF
>TRBV7-6|TRBJ2-3
CASSWDEDTQYF
>TRBV5-5|TRBJ2-4
CASSYGLAKNIQYF
>TRBV9|TRBJ2-3
CASSAGSGPDTQYF
>TRBV7-2|TRBJ2-3
CASSFGTATDTQYF
>TRBV7-9|TRBJ2-1
CASSSLAGLASNEQFF
>TRBV7-2|TRBJ1-4
CASSSGAGRGEKLFF
>TRBV5-1|TRBJ2-7
CASSLDGTASSSYEQYF
>TRBV27|TRBJ2-1
CASSLRDRVQFF
>TRBV28|TRBJ2-5
CASSEGQETQYF
>TRBV6-5|TRBJ1-1
CASSLTYNTEAFF
>TRBV30|TRBJ2-2
CAWSVNGELFF
>TRBV4-1|TRBJ2-1
CASSQPTYNEQFF
>TRBV5-5|TRBJ2-2
CASTQLPGQYYTGELFF
>TRBV9|TRBJ1-2
CASSGREGGSYGYTF
>TRBV19|TRBJ1-4
CASSILVEDGEKLFF